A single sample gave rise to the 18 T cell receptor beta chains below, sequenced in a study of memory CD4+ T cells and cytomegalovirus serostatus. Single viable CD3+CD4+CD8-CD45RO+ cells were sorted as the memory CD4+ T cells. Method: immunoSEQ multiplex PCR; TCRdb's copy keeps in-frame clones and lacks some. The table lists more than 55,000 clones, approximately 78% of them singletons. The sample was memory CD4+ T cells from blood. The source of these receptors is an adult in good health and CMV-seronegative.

The CDR3 region has the DNA TGCGCCAGCAGTGGGCGGGCTTGTCAGCCCCAGCATTTT. Translated: CASSGRACQPQHF. V usage is TRBV23-1 and J usage is TRBJ1-5; D gene uncertain. TRBV23-1 falls under the ORF class, with uncertain function. This CDR3 is built from 13 residues. Trimming took 5 bases from V and 6 from J, leaving 11 bases between them.

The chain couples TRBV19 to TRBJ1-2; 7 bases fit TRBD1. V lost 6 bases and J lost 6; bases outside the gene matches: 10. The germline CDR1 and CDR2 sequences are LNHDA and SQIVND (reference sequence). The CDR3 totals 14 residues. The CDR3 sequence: CASSESTGSDGYTF. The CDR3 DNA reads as TGTGCCAGTAGCGAATCGACAGGGTCGGATGGCTACACCTTC. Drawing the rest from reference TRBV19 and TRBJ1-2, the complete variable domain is DGGITQSPKYLFRKEGQNVTLSCEQNLNHDAMYWYRQDPGQGLRLIYYSQIVNDFQKGDIAEGYSVSREKKESFPLTVTSAQKNPTAFYLCASSESTGSDGYTFGSGTRLTVV.

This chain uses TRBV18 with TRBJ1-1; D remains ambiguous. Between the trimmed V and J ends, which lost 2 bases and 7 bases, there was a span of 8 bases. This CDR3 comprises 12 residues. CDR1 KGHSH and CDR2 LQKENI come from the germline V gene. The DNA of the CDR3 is TGTGCCAGCTCACCAAGCCGGGATGAAGCTTTCTTT. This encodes CASSPSRDEAFF. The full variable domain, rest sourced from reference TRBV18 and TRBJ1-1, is NAGVMQNPRHLVRRRGQEARLRCSPMKGHSHVYWYRQLPEEGLKFMVYLQKENIIDESGMPKERFSAEFPKEGPSILRIQQVVRGDSAAYFCASSPSRDEAFFGQGTRLTVV.

The CDR3 DNA reads as TGTGCCAGCAGCCACGAATCCGTTACTAGCAATCAGCCCCAGCATTTT. Translating gives CASSHESVTSNQPQHF. The chain links TRBV7-8 to TRBJ1-5; D is uncertain. Germline V lookup: CDR1 SGHVS, CDR2 FQNEAQ. The CDR3 spans 16 residues. V lost 5 bases to trimming and J lost 0 bases, with 14 bases between them.

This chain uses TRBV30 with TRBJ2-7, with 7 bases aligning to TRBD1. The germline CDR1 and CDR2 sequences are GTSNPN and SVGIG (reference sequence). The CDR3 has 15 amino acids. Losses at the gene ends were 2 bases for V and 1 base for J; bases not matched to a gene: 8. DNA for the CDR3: TGTGCCTGGAGTCGGGACAGCAAACCTTCCTACGAGCAGTACTTC. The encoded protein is CAWSRDSKPSYEQYF.

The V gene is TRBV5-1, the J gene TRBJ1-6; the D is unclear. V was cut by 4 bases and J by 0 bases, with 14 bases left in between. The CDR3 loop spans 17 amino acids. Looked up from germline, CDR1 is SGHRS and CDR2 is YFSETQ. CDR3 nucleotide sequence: TGCGCCAGCAGCCTTGCCGGTTTTCGCTCCTATAATTCACCCCTCCACTTT. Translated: CASSLAGFRSYNSPLHF.

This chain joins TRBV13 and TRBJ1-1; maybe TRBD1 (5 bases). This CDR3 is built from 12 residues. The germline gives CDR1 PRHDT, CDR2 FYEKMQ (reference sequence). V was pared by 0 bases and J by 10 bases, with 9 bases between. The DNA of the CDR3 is TGTGCCAGCAGCTTAGGGGGACGCGGAGCTTTCTTT. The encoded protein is CASSLGGRGAFF.

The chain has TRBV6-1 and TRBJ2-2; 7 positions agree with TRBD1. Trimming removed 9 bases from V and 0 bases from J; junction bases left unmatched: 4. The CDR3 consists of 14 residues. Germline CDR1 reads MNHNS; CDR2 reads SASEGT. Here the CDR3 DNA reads TGTGCCAGTCGGGGACAGACGAACACCGGGGAGCTGTTTTTT. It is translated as CASRGQTNTGELFF.

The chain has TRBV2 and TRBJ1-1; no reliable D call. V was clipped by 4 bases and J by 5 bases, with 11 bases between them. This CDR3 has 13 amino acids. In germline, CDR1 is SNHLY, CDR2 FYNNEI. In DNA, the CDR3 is TGTGCCAGCAGTGGAATTATAGGAACTGAAGCTTTCTTT. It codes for CASSGIIGTEAFF.

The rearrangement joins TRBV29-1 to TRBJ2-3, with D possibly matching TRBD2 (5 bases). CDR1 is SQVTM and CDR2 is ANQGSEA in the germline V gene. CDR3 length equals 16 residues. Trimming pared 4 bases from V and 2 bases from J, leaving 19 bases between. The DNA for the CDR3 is TGCAGCGTTGGGGAAAGGACTTCGTACCCCACAGATACGCAGTATTTT. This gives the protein CSVGERTSYPTDTQYF.

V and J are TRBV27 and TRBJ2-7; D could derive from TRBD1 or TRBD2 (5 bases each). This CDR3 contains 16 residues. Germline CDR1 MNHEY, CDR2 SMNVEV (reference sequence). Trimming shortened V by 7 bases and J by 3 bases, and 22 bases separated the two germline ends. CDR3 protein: CASTKLISGRIYEQYF. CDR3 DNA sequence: TGTGCCAGCACCAAACTGATCTCGGGACGGATCTACGAGCAGTACTTC.

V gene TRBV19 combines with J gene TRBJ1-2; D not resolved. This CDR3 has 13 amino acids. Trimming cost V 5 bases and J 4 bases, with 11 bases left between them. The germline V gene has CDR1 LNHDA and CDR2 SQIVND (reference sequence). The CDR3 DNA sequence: TGTGCCAGTAGTCTGGGAGGAATCTATGGCTACACCTTC. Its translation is CASSLGGIYGYTF.

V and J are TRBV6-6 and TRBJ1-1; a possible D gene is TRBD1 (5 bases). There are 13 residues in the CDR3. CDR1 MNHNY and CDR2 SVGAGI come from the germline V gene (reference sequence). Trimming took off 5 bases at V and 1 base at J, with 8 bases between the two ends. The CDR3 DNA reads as TGTGCCAGCAGTGTCGGGGGGAACACTGAAGCTTTCTTT. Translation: CASSVGGNTEAFF.

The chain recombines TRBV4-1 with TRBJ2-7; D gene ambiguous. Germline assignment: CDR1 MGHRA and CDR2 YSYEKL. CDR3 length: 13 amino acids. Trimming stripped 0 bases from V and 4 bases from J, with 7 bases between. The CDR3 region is CASSQDSWYEQYF. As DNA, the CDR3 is TGCGCCAGCAGCCAAGATAGTTGGTACGAGCAGTACTTC.

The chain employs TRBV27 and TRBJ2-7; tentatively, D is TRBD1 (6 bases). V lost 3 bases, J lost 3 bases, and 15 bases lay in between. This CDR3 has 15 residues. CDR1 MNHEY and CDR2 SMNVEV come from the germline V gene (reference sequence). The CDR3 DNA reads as TGTGCCAGCAGTTTCATAGGGGGTTCACGCTACGAGCAGTACTTC. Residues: CASSFIGGSRYEQYF.

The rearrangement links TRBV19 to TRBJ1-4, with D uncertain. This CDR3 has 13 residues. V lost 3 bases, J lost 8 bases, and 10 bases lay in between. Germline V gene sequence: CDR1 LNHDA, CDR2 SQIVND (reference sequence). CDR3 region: CASSIGPWEKLFF. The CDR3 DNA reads TGTGCCAGTAGTATCGGGCCGTGGGAAAAACTGTTTTTT. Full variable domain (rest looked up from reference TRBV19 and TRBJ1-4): DGGITQSPKYLFRKEGQNVTLSCEQNLNHDAMYWYRQDPGQGLRLIYYSQIVNDFQKGDIAEGYSVSREKKESFPLTVTSAQKNPTAFYLCASSIGPWEKLFFGSGTQLSVL.

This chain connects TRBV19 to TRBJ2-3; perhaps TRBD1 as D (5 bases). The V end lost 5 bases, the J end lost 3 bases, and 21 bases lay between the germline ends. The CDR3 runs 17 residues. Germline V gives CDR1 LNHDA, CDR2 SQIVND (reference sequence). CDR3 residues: CASSATGQGRWTDTQYF. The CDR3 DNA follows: TGTGCCAGTAGTGCAACCGGTCAGGGTAGATGGACAGATACGCAGTATTTT.

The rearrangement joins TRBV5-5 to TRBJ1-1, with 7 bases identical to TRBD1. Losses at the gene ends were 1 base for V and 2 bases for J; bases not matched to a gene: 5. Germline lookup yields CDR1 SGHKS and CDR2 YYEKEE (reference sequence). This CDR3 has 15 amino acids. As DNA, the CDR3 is TGTGCCAGCAGCTTGTGGGGGACAGCCAACACTGAAGCTTTCTTT. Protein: CASSLWGTANTEAFF.